This entry is about one TCR beta chain. Its antigen is unidentified. This sample is drawn from a study of T cell responses to AZD1222 COVID-19 vaccine. General study findings and limits: Spike-specific TCR breadth rose after two AZD1222 doses, and depth rose as well. There were mostly white British donors and more females than males, and clonal diversity was possibly underestimated.

Clones were read by immunoSEQ multiplex PCR, and TCRdb kept only the in-frame ones, dropping some. The sample yields some 130,000 clones, roughly 90% seen once. Germline assignment: CDR1 SGDLS and CDR2 YYNGEE. The CDR3 totals 14 residues. The V segment lost 4 bases and the J segment 7 bases; nucleotides outside the gene matches: 7. Material: peripheral blood, obtained on day 0 of AZD1222 vaccination. The sequence was collected from an adult in good health. The V call is TRBV9, the J call TRBJ1-4, with TRBD1 matching over 7 bases. CDR3 residues: CASSPQGSGEKLFF. CDR3 DNA sequence: TGTGCCAGCAGCCCACAGGGGTCAGGTGAAAAACTGTTTTTT.